This paragraph reports one T cell receptor (beta chain). Germline CDR1 SNHLY, CDR2 FYNNEI. This CDR3 has 12 amino acids. Trimming at V came to 9 bases and at J to 3 bases, leaving 5 bases not matched to a gene. Sample-barcoded 5' priming and a J-beta primer mix drove a second PCR of about 6 to 12 cycles. The template-switch adaptor, which had 12 random nucleotides, put a tag on each cDNA molecule. Each CDR3 protein is one row after TCRdb ran MiXCR on the 5' RACE reads. The sample shows about 1.1 million distinct CDR3 sequences, around two fifths of them seen only once. This specimen comes from a study of blood T cells in healthy people across ages.

The chain joins TRBV2 to TRBJ2-7; 7 nucleotides line up with TRBD2. This sequence was found in a man between 18 and 35 years old in good health. Sequencing input: blood. DNA of the CDR3: TGTGCCAGAGACACGGGGGGCTACGAGCAGTACTTC. Its protein is CARDTGGYEQYF.